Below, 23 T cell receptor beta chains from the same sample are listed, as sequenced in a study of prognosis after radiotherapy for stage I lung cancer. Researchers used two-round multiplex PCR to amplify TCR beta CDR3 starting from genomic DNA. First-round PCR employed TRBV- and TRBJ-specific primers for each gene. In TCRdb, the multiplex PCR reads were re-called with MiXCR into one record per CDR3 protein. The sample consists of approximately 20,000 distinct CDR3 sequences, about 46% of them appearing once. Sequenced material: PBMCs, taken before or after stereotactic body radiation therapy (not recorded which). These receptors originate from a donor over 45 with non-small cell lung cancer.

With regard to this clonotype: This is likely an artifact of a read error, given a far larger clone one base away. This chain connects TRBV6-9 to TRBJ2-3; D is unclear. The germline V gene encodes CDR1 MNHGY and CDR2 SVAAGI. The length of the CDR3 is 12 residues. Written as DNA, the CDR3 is TGTGTCAGCAGTCAGTCTGGCGATACGCAGTATTTT. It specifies CVSSQSGDTQYF.

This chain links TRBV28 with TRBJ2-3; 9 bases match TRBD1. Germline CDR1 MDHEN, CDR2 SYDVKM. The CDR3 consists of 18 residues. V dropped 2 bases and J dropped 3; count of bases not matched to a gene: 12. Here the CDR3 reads CASSLLGWDRDRTDTQYF. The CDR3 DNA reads TGTGCCAGCAGTTTACTCGGATGGGACAGGGATAGGACAGATACGCAGTATTTT.

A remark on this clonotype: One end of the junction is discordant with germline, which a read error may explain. The CDR3 DNA follows: TGCGCCAGCAGCAGGGGGCATGGAGATAAGCAGTATTTT. Residues: CASSRGHGDKQYF. The chain has TRBV4-3 and TRBJ2-3; 7 nucleotides align to TRBD1. The germline gives CDR1 LGHNA, CDR2 YSLEER. The CDR3 is 13 residues long.

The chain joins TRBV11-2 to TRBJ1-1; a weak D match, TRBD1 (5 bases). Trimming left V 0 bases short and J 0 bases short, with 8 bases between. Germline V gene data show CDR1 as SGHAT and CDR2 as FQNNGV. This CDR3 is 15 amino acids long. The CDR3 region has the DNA TGTGCCAGCAGCTTAGAGGGGGTGGTGAACACTGAAGCTTTCTTT. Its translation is CASSLEGVVNTEAFF.

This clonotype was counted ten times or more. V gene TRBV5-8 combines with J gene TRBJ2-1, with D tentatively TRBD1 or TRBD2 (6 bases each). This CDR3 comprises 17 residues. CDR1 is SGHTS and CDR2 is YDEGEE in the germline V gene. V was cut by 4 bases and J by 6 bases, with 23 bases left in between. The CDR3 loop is CASSEPFWTVGGNEQFF. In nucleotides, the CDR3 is TGTGCCAGCAGCGAACCATTCTGGACAGTGGGAGGCAATGAGCAGTTCTTC.

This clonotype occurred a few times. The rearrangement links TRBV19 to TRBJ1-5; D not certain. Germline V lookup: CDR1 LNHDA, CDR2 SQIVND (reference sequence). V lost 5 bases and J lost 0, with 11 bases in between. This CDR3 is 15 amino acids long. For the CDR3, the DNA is TGTGCCAGTAGTGGCTCGGCCGTTAGCAATCAGCCCCAGCATTTT. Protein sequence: CASSGSAVSNQPQHF.

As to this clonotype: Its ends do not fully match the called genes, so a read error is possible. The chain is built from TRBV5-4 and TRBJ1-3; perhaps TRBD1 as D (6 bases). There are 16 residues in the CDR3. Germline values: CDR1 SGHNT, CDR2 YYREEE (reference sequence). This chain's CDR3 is CASSPGQPRSVNTIYF. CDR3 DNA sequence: TGTGCCAGCAGCCCCGGACAGCCCAGGTCTGTAAACACCATATATTTT.

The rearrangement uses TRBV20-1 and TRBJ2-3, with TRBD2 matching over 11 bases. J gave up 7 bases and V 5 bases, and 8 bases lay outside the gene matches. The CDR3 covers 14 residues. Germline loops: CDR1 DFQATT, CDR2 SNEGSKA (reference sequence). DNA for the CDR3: TGCAGTGCTTATAATAGCGGGAGGGGCAATACGCAGTATTTT. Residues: CSAYNSGRGNTQYF.

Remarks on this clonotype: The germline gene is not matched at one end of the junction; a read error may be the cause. CDR3: CASSFLDKVSYDQYF. CDR3 nucleotide sequence: TGTGCCAGCAGTTTCTTGGACAAGGTCTCCTACGATCAGTACTTC. The chain has TRBV28 and TRBJ2-7, with D possibly matching TRBD1 (5 bases). This CDR3 is built from 15 residues. Germline assignment: CDR1 MDHEN and CDR2 SYDVKM.

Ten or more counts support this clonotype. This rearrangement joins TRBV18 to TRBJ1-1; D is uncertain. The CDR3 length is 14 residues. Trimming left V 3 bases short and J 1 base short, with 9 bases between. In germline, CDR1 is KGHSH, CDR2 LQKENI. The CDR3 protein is CASSPGGRNTEAFF. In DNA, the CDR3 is TGTGCCAGCTCACCCGGAGGGCGGAACACTGAAGCTTTCTTT.

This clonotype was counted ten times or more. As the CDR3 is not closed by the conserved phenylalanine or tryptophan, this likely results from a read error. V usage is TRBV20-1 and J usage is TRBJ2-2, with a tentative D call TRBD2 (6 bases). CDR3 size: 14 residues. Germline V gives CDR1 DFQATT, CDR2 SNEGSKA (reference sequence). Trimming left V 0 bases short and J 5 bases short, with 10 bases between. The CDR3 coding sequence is TGCAGTGCTAGAGATTCGGGGAGGACCGGGGAGCTGTTTTGT. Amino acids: CSARDSGRTGELFC.

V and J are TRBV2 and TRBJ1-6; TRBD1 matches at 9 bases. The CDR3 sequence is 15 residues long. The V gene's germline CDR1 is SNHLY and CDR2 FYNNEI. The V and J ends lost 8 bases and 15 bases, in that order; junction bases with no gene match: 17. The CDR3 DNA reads TGTGCCAGCGGTTACCCCGGGACAGGGCGTATGGTCCTCCACTTT. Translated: CASGYPGTGRMVLHF.

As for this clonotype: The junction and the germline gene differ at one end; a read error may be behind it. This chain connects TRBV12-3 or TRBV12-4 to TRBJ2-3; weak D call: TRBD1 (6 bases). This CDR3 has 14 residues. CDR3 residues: CTSNYRARTDTQYF. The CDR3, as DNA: TGTACCAGCAACTACAGGGCCCGTACAGATACGCAGTATTTT.

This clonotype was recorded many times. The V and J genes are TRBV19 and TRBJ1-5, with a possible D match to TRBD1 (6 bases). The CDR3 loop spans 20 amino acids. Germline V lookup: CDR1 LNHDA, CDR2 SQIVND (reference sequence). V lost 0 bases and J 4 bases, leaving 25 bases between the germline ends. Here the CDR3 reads CASSIDRAFTAGERNQPQHF. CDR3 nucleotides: TGTGCCAGTAGTATAGATCGGGCTTTCACGGCAGGGGAGAGGAATCAGCCCCAGCATTTT.

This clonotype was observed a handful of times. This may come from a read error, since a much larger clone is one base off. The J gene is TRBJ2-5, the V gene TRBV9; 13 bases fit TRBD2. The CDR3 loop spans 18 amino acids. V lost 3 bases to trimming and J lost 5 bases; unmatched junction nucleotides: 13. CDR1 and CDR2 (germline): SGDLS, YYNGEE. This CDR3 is CASSASVTSGGSGETQYF. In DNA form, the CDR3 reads TGTGCCAGCAGCGCCTCCGTGACTAGCGGGGGGTCTGGGGAGACCCAGTACTTC.

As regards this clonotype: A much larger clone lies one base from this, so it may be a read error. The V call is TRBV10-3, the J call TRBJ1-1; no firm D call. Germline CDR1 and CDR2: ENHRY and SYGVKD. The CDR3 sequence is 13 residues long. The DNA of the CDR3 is TGTGCCATCAGTGATCCCGGGAACGCTGAAGCTTTCTTT. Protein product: CAISDPGNAEAFF.

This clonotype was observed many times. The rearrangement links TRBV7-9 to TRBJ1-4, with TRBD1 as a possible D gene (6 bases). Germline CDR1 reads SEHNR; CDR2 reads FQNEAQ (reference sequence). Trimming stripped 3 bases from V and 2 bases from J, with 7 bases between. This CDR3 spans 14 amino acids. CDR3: CASSFTGTNEKLFF. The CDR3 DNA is TGTGCCAGCAGCTTCACAGGGACTAATGAAAAACTGTTTTTT.

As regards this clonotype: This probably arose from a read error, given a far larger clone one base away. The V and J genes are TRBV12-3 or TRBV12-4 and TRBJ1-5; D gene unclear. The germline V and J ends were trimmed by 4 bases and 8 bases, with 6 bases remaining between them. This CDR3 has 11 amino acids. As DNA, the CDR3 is TGTGCCAGCAGTTCCCGGAAGCCCCAGCATTTT. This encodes CASSSRKPQHF.

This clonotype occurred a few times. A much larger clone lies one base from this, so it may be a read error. For the CDR3, the DNA is TGCGCCAGCAGAGGCGTCAGGGGGAACACTGAAGCTTTCTTT. Amino acids: CASRGVRGNTEAFF. V is TRBV5-1 and J is TRBJ1-1, with D perhaps matching TRBD1 (6 bases). The CDR3 extends over 14 amino acids. Germline V gives CDR1 SGHRS, CDR2 YFSETQ. Trimming removed 5 bases from V and 1 base from J, with 12 bases in between.

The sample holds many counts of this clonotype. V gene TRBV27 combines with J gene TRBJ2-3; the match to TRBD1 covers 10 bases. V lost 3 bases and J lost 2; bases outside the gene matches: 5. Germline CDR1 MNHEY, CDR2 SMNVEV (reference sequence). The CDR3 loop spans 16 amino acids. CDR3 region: CASSLDRGMATDTQYF. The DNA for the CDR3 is TGTGCCAGCAGTTTGGACAGGGGGATGGCCACAGATACGCAGTATTTT.

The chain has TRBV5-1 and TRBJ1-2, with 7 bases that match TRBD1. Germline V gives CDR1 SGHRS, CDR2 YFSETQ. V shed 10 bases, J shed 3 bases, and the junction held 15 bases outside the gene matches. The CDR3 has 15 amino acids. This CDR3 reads CARRGDPGQHYGYTF. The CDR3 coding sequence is TGCGCCCGCCGGGGGGACCCGGGACAGCACTATGGCTACACCTTC.

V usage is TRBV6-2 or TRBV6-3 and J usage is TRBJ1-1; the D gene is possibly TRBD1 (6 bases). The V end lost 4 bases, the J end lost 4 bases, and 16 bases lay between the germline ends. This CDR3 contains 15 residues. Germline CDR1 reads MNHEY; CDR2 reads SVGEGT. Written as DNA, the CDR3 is TGTGCCAGCAGTTCCCCGACCGGGGGGCTCACTGAAGCTTTCTTT. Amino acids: CASSSPTGGLTEAFF.

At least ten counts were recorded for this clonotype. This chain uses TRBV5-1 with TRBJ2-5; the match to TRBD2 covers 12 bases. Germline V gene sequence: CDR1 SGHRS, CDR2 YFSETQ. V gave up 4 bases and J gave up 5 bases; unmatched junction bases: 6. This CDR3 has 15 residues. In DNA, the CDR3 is TGCGCCAGCAGCCTGGGGACTAGCGGGCCGGAGACCCAGTACTTC. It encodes CASSLGTSGPETQYF.